These 22 T cell receptor beta chains were sequenced from one sample in a study of molecular identifiers for immune sequencing clone quantification. TCRdb reanalysed the PCR reads using MiXCR and keeps one entry per CDR3 protein. This table has about 630,000 distinct CDR3 sequences, 25% appearing once. Material: naive CD8+ T cells from blood, with Jurkat cell RNA spiked in. Subset meaning: FACS-sorted CD8+CD4-CCR7+CD45RA+ naive T cells. The receptors derive from a human donor in good health. Some libraries in this study had Jurkat cell RNA spiked in.

There are many counts of this clonotype. The V gene is TRBV6-2 or TRBV6-3, the J gene TRBJ2-7, with D perhaps TRBD1 (6 bases). Looked up from germline, CDR1 is MNHEY and CDR2 is SVGEGT. This CDR3 is built from 13 residues. V was pared by 5 bases and J by 6 bases, with 14 bases between. The CDR3 region is CASSDGTPREQYF. The CDR3 bases are TGTGCCAGCAGTGACGGGACACCCCGCGAGCAGTACTTC.

This chain links TRBV7-8 with TRBJ2-1; D is possibly TRBD2 (6 bases). The CDR3 contains 14 residues. Per the germline V gene, CDR1 is SGHVS and CDR2 is FQNEAQ. V lost 4 bases, J lost 5 bases, and 12 bases lay in between. The CDR3 nucleotides read TGTGCCAGCAGCTCGCGGGACTTCCACAATGAGCAGTTCTTC. This sequence encodes CASSSRDFHNEQFF.

The J gene is TRBJ1-4, the V gene TRBV20-1, with TRBD1 as a possible D gene (6 bases). The CDR3 loop spans 13 amino acids. The germline CDR1 and CDR2 sequences are DFQATT and SNEGSKA (reference sequence). V lost 6 bases and J 7 bases, leaving 15 bases between the germline ends. This chain's CDR3 is CSAPEGVGEKLFF. For the CDR3, the DNA is TGCAGTGCCCCGGAGGGGGTGGGTGAAAAACTGTTTTTT.

Of note for this clonotype: A single base separates this from a much larger clone, so it may be a read error. V usage is TRBV5-1 and J usage is TRBJ2-3, with D possibly matching TRBD1 (6 bases). The CDR3 consists of 15 residues. Per germline, CDR1 SGHRS and CDR2 YFSETQ. The CDR3 DNA reads TGCGCCAGCATAACCGGGACATCGAGCACAGATACGCGGTATTTT. It yields the protein CASITGTSSTDTRYF.

This clonotype showed up many times. V is TRBV6-5 and J is TRBJ2-7, with TRBD1 identical over 10 bases. Germline-derived CDR1 and CDR2 are MNHEY and SVGAGI. V lost 10 bases and J lost 4; bases outside the gene matches: 10. The CDR3 sequence is 14 residues long. CDR3 DNA sequence: TGTGCCACCAACCGCCGGGACAGGGGTTACGAGCAGTACTTC. It specifies CATNRRDRGYEQYF.

Only a few counts were recorded for this clonotype. The rearrangement joins TRBV6-6 to TRBJ1-5; D gene uncertain. The CDR3 is 17 amino acids. CDR1 is MNHNY, CDR2 SVGAGI, per germline (reference sequence). Trimming removed 2 bases at V and 0 bases at J, with 14 bases between. The CDR3 reads CASSYPGTKASNQPQHF. The CDR3 coding sequence is TGTGCCAGCAGTTACCCCGGTACCAAGGCTAGCAATCAGCCCCAGCATTTT.

This clonotype was seen more than once but under ten times. The V gene is TRBV20-1, the J gene TRBJ2-7; D is perhaps TRBD1 (5 bases). Trimming shortened V by 8 bases and J by 0 bases, and 11 bases separated the two germline ends. Germline CDR1 DFQATT, CDR2 SNEGSKA (reference sequence). This CDR3 region has 12 residues. The CDR3 DNA follows: TGCAGTTATCAGGGAAGCTCCTACGAGCAGTACTTC. This sequence encodes CSYQGSSYEQYF.

The chain carries TRBV6-2 or TRBV6-3 and TRBJ2-3; no reliable D call. Germline V gives CDR1 MNHEY, CDR2 SVGEGT. The V end was cut by 10 bases, the J end by 5 bases, with 13 bases between. The CDR3 length is 12 residues. CDR3 in amino acids: CATLGIGDTQYF. The CDR3, as DNA: TGTGCCACCCTGGGGATTGGAGATACGCAGTATTTT.

In the case of this clonotype: This may come from a read error, since a much larger clone is one base off. The CDR3 DNA reads TGTGCCAGCAGCCCCACAGGGGAAGTTGATGAAAAACTGTTTTTT. This codes for CASSPTGEVDEKLFF. The J gene is TRBJ1-4, the V gene TRBV28; 7 positions agree with TRBD1. The J segment lost 6 bases and the V segment lost 6 bases, leaving 10 bases of the junction unmatched. Germline CDR1 is MDHEN and CDR2 is SYDVKM. The CDR3 spans 15 residues. Full variable domain (rest looked up from reference TRBV28 and TRBJ1-4): DVKVTQSSRYLVKRTGEKVFLECVQDMDHENMFWYRQDPGLGLRLIYFSYDVKMKEKGDIPEGYSVSREKKERFSLILESASTNQTSMYLCASSPTGEVDEKLFFGSGTQLSVL.

This clonotype appeared a few times. The chain employs TRBV9 and TRBJ2-1; TRBD1 is a possible D gene (6 bases). Trimming took off 0 bases at V and 4 bases at J, with 11 bases between the two ends. From germline, CDR1 is SGDLS and CDR2 YYNGEE. The CDR3 spans 15 residues. The DNA for the CDR3 is TGTGCCAGCAGCGTAGCCACAGGGAGATACAATGAGCAGTTCTTC. Its protein product is CASSVATGRYNEQFF.

As to this clonotype: A much larger clone is a single base away; this may be a read error. The chain recombines TRBV12-3 or TRBV12-4 with TRBJ2-6; perhaps TRBD2 as D (5 bases). V lost 6 bases and J 0 bases, leaving 15 bases between the germline ends. This CDR3 contains 17 residues. The CDR3 nucleotides read TGTGCCAGCAGCTCGGTGTCAACTAGCTCTGGGGCCAACGTCCTGACTTTC. Encoded protein: CASSSVSTSSGANVLTF.

This clonotype was counted ten times or more. The V call is TRBV7-9, the J call TRBJ1-1, with D perhaps matching TRBD1 (5 bases). V gave up 4 bases and J gave up 7 bases, with 7 bases separating them. The CDR3 covers 11 residues. Germline-derived CDR1 and CDR2 are SEHNR and FQNEAQ (reference sequence). The CDR3 region is CASSWGGEAFF. CDR3 DNA: TGTGCCAGCAGCTGGGGGGGTGAAGCTTTCTTT. Variable domain in full (rest from reference TRBV7-9 and TRBJ1-1): DTGVSQNPRHKITKRGQNVTFRCDPISEHNRLYWYRQTLGQGPEFLTYFQNEAQLEKSRLLSDRFSAERPKGSFSTLEIQRTEQGDSAMYLCASSWGGEAFFGQGTRLTVV.

This clonotype was counted ten times or more. This chain links TRBV4-2 with TRBJ2-3, with 8 bases matching TRBD2. The CDR3 consists of 16 residues. V lost 0 bases to trimming and J lost 2 bases; unmatched junction nucleotides: 4. From germline, CDR1 is LGHNA and CDR2 YNFKEQ. The CDR3 DNA sequence: TGTGCCAGCAGCCAAGAGGTAGCGGGATACACAGATACGCAGTATTTT. Translating gives CASSQEVAGYTDTQYF.

This clonotype showed up many times. The rearrangement links TRBV20-1 to TRBJ2-7; 8 nucleotides agree with TRBD1. Trimming removed 0 bases from V and 1 base from J; junction bases left unmatched: 5. This CDR3 contains 15 residues. Germline values: CDR1 DFQATT, CDR2 SNEGSKA (reference sequence). The CDR3: CSARDSDRVSYEQYF. The CDR3 DNA follows: TGCAGTGCTAGAGATTCGGACAGGGTATCCTACGAGCAGTACTTC.

The chain links TRBV24-1 to TRBJ2-3; TRBD1 aligns across 7 bases. Germline trimming cut 7 bases from V and 6 bases from J; bases unmatched to any gene: 6. Germline CDR1 and CDR2: KGHDR and SFDVKD. The CDR3 covers 13 residues. The CDR3 DNA reads as TGTGCCACCAGGGACAGGAATTGGGATACGCAGTATTTT. It is translated as CATRDRNWDTQYF.

This clonotype was seen many times. The chain joins TRBV4-3 to TRBJ2-5, with TRBD1 matching 8 bases. V gave up 0 bases and J gave up 5 bases; unmatched junction bases: 2. Germline V gene data show CDR1 as LGHNA and CDR2 as YSLEER. This CDR3 contains 14 residues. CDR3 coding DNA: TGCGCCAGCAGCCAAGAGGACAGGGCCGAGACCCAGTACTTC. Its protein product is CASSQEDRAETQYF.

This clonotype was counted a few times. The rearrangement uses TRBV3-1 and TRBJ2-7, with 9 bases aligning to TRBD2. This CDR3 spans 16 amino acids. In germline, CDR1 is LGHDT, CDR2 YNNKEL (reference sequence). With V trimmed by 4 bases and J by 1 base, 8 bases remained unmatched. CDR3 nucleotide sequence: TGTGCCAGCAGCCTCGTCCTAGCGGGGAGGTCCTACGAGCAGTACTTC. Protein: CASSLVLAGRSYEQYF.

This clonotype was observed many times. The chain has TRBV4-1 and TRBJ2-2; D might be TRBD1 (5 bases). There are 17 residues in the CDR3. Germline CDR1 and CDR2: MGHRA and YSYEKL. Deletions cut 0 bases from V and 4 bases from J, with 15 bases between. The CDR3 region is CASSQDAGQGTTGELFF. For the CDR3, the DNA is TGCGCCAGCAGCCAAGACGCCGGGCAGGGTACCACCGGGGAGCTGTTTTTT.

This clonotype was counted only a few times. The chain carries TRBV9 and TRBJ2-3; 11 nucleotides line up with TRBD2. Trimming cost V 3 bases and J 2 bases; bases outside gene matches: 5. The CDR3 is made up of 16 amino acids. Germline V gene sequence: CDR1 SGDLS, CDR2 YYNGEE. In DNA, the CDR3 is TGTGCCAGCAGCGAACTAGCGGGGGCCTACACAGATACGCAGTATTTT. Amino acids: CASSELAGAYTDTQYF. Variable domain in full (rest from reference TRBV9 and TRBJ2-3): DSGVTQTPKHLITATGQRVTLRCSPRSGDLSVYWYQQSLDQGLQFLIQYYNGEERAKGNILERFSAQQFPDLHSELNLSSLELGDSALYFCASSELAGAYTDTQYFGPGTRLTVL.

The chain joins TRBV6-5 to TRBJ2-7; no definite D call. CDR3 size: 13 residues. Germline V lookup: CDR1 MNHEY, CDR2 SVGAGI. V was pared by 0 bases and J by 3 bases, with 6 bases between. CDR3 amino acids: CASSYSQNYEQYF. The DNA of the CDR3 is TGTGCCAGCAGTTACTCGCAGAACTACGAGCAGTACTTC.

This clonotype was observed a few times. The rearrangement joins TRBV27 to TRBJ2-5; D might be TRBD2 (6 bases). Germline V gives CDR1 MNHEY, CDR2 SMNVEV (reference sequence). The CDR3 is made up of 13 amino acids. With 6 bases removed from V and 4 bases from J, the gap between germline ends came to 12 bases. CDR3 DNA sequence: TGTGCCAGCAGGAACCTCGGGGGAGAGACCCAGTACTTC. This sequence encodes CASRNLGGETQYF.

The chain couples TRBV28 to TRBJ2-1, with D uncertain. The CDR3 has 13 residues. V was trimmed by 6 bases and J by 1 base, leaving 7 bases between them. CDR1 is MDHEN and CDR2 is SYDVKM in the germline V gene. The CDR3 sequence is CASRLSSYNEQFF. The DNA of the CDR3 is TGTGCCAGCAGGCTATCGTCCTACAATGAGCAGTTCTTC. Full variable domain (remainder filled in from reference TRBV28 and TRBJ2-1): DVKVTQSSRYLVKRTGEKVFLECVQDMDHENMFWYRQDPGLGLRLIYFSYDVKMKEKGDIPEGYSVSREKKERFSLILESASTNQTSMYLCASRLSSYNEQFFGPGTRLTVL.